This TCR beta chain appears in the sequencing data of a study of cytomegalovirus exposure and HLA in healthy donors. Study summary: Approximately 170 million T cells yielded 117 million unique TCR beta sequences in earlier analysis.

CDR3 size: 17 residues. CDR1 SGHRS and CDR2 YFSETQ come from the germline V gene. V trimming: 5 bases; J trimming: 8 bases; junction bases outside the gene matches: 16. The PCR contained 60 Vbeta and 13 Jbeta primers. Measured with immunoSEQ multiplex PCR; TCRdb has only the in-frame clones, and not every one. The ten top clones account for over 1%, within a sample of about 42,000 clones. V and J are TRBV5-1 and TRBJ1-2, with TRBD1 matching 12 bases. The receptor was derived from a man aged 30-40 years in good health and CMV-seronegative. The sample comprised PBMCs. CDR3: CASRPPKTGTGGIGYTF. In nucleotides, the CDR3 is TGCGCCAGCAGACCCCCCAAGACCGGGACAGGGGGCATCGGCTACACCTTC.